This T cell receptor beta chain was profiled in a study of T cells after posttransplantation cyclophosphamide. The CDR3 is 14 residues long. Germline values: CDR1 SGHRS, CDR2 YFSETQ. After removal of 2 bases from V and 4 bases from J, the junction contained 6 bases not matched to a gene. Comment on this clone: The antigen remains undetermined.

Study-wide findings and caveats: TRB overlap between skin or GI tissue T cells and blood was limited. Recipient CMV seropositivity and CMV reactivation strongly tracked TRB clonality. Donor CD8+ memory clones often dominated recipient blood repertoires at later times.

The assay was immunoSEQ multiplex PCR, and TCRdb's table has in-frame clones only and misses some. Of about 50,000 clones detected, around 94% appear once; the ten largest clones hold roughly 3.1%. The related graft donor's blood sample was taken on the day of bone marrow donation. Sequenced material: PBMCs. This sequence joins TRBV5-1 and TRBJ2-7; 7 bases agree with TRBD2. The TCR was taken from a woman in her 30s in good health and a related stem cell transplant donor. The DNA for the CDR3 is TGCGCCAGCAGCTTCCTTGGGGAGGGTTACGAGCAGTACTTC. Protein sequence: CASSFLGEGYEQYF.